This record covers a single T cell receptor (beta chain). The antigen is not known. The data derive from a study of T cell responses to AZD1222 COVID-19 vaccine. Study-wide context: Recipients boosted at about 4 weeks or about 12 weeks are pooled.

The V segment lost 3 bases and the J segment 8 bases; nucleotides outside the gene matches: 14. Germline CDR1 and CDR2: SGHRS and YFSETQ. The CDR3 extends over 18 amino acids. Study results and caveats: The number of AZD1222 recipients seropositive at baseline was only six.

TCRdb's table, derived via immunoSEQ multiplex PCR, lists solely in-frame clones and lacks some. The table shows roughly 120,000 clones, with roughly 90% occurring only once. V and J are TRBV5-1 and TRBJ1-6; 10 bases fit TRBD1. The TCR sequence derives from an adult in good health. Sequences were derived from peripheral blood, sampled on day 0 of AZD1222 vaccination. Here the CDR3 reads CASSSRDRGTRGDSPLHF. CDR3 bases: TGCGCCAGCAGCTCCCGGGACAGGGGTACCCGAGGGGATTCACCCCTCCACTTT.